A single sample is the source of the 16 T cell receptor beta chains below, sequenced in a study of a mutant IDH1 vaccine in newly diagnosed glioma. This sample's time point: baseline, week 1 (first vaccination visit). Treatment indicated: pre-vaccination baseline after standard-of-care therapy. Repertoires were generated with immunoSEQ multiplex PCR, while TCRdb's copy carries only in-frame clones and drops some. Altogether under 80,000 clones are present, 80% to 90% being singletons, with the ten largest covering 2.9%. The specimen comprised PBMCs, sampled from a glioma patient treated with radiotherapy, temozolomide or both. All receptors derive from a man aged 25 to 40 with glioma.

This chain connects TRBV11-2 to TRBJ2-1; 8 bases are a match to TRBD1. Trimming removed 4 bases from V and 4 bases from J; junction bases left unmatched: 12. Germline V gives CDR1 SGHAT, CDR2 FQNNGV. CDR3 length: 17 amino acids. CDR3 sequence: CASSSIQGASLYNEQFF. DNA for the CDR3: TGTGCCAGCAGCTCCATCCAGGGGGCATCACTATACAATGAGCAGTTCTTC.

CDR3 DNA sequence: TGTGCCAGCAGTTACCCTGAGTGGGCGGGTACGAATACGCAGTATTTT. Protein product: CASSYPEWAGTNTQYF. J is TRBJ2-3 and V is TRBV6-6; TRBD2 might be the D (5 bases). Trimming removed 2 bases at V and 7 bases at J, with 19 bases between. The V gene's germline CDR1 is MNHNY and CDR2 SVGAGI (reference sequence). CDR3 size: 16 residues.

The V and J genes are TRBV6-5 and TRBJ2-2, with D possibly matching TRBD1 (5 bases). Deletions cut 7 bases from V and 7 bases from J, with 10 bases between. The V gene's germline CDR1 is MNHEY and CDR2 SVGAGI. The length of the CDR3 is 12 residues. The CDR3 coding sequence is TGTGCCAGCAAGAAGGGGATCGGGGAGCTGTTTTTT. This codes for CASKKGIGELFF.

The rearrangement joins TRBV2 to TRBJ2-3; 9 nucleotides line up with TRBD2. Germline CDR1 reads SNHLY; CDR2 reads FYNNEI. The CDR3 has 19 amino acids. The V segment lost 1 base and the J segment 0 bases; nucleotides outside the gene matches: 11. CDR3 loop: CASSEGGSGGLPSTDTQYF. In nucleotides, the CDR3 is TGTGCCAGCAGTGAAGGCGGTAGCGGGGGCCTTCCTAGCACAGATACGCAGTATTTT. Variable domain in full (rest from reference TRBV2 and TRBJ2-3): EPEVTQTPSHQVTQMGQEVILRCVPISNHLYFYWYRQILGQKVEFLVSFYNNEISEKSEIFDDQFSVERPDGSNFTLKIRSTKLEDSAMYFCASSEGGSGGLPSTDTQYFGPGTRLTVL.

This chain uses TRBV15 with TRBJ1-1; 8 bases line up with TRBD1. Germline V CDR1 and CDR2: LNHNV, YYDKDF (reference sequence). There are 15 residues in the CDR3. The ends lost 1 base at V and 3 bases at J; junction bases unmatched: 4. CDR3 loop: CATSRATGGDTEAFF. Written as DNA, the CDR3 is TGTGCCACCAGCAGAGCCACAGGGGGTGACACTGAAGCTTTCTTT. The full variable domain, with the rest looked up from reference TRBV15 and TRBJ1-1, is DAMVIQNPRYQVTQFGKPVTLSCSQTLNHNVMYWYQQKSSQAPKLLFHYYDKDFNNEADTPDNFQSRRPNTSFCFLDIRSPGLGDTAMYLCATSRATGGDTEAFFGQGTRLTVV.

Ten or more counts support this clone. J is TRBJ1-2 and V is TRBV11-2; 8 nucleotides line up with TRBD1. This CDR3 is 18 amino acids long. Germline V gene sequence: CDR1 SGHAT, CDR2 FQNNGV. The trim removed 4 bases at V and 7 bases at J, leaving 20 bases unmatched. The CDR3 loop reads CASSWGVMRRGRQGGYTF. The CDR3 bases are TGTGCCAGCAGCTGGGGCGTTATGCGCAGGGGGCGCCAGGGTGGCTACACCTTC. Combining the CDR3 with reference TRBV11-2 and TRBJ1-2 gives the whole variable domain EAGVAQSPRYKIIEKRQSVAFWCNPISGHATLYWYQQILGQGPKLLIQFQNNGVVDDSQLPKDRFSAERLKGVDSTLKIQPAKLEDSAVYLCASSWGVMRRGRQGGYTFGSGTRLTVV.

The chain carries TRBV11-3 and TRBJ2-7, with a tentative D call TRBD1 (5 bases). V was cut by 5 bases and J by 1 base, with 12 bases left in between. This CDR3 region has 14 residues. Germline V gene sequence: CDR1 SGHNT, CDR2 YENEEA. The CDR3 DNA reads TGTGCCAGCAGCCCGGCTACAGGATCCTACGAGCAGTACTTC. Protein product: CASSPATGSYEQYF.

The chain couples TRBV19 to TRBJ2-1; 10 bases map to TRBD2. Looked up from germline, CDR1 is LNHDA and CDR2 is SQIVND (reference sequence). The CDR3 runs to 16 residues. V shed 5 bases and J 2 bases; nucleotides not matched to a gene: 6. The CDR3 DNA follows: TGTGCCAGTAGTCCTCAACTAGCGGGGACCTACAATGAGCAGTTCTTC. Translation gives CASSPQLAGTYNEQFF.

The chain uses TRBV21-1 and TRBJ1-2; TRBD1, as called in the table, went unchecked against the DNA. TRBV21-1 is recorded as a pseudogene. The CDR3 consists of 15 residues. CDR3 sequence reads: CASWGTGDLWYGYTF. Here the CDR3 DNA reads TGTGCCAGTTGGGGGACAGGGGACCTTTGGTATGGCTACACCTTC.

This chain joins TRBV19 and TRBJ2-4; perhaps TRBD1 as D (6 bases). The CDR3 length is 14 residues. In germline, CDR1 is LNHDA, CDR2 SQIVND (reference sequence). V was cut by 4 bases and J by 8 bases, with 15 bases left in between. CDR3: CASSTQGQWHIQYF. The DNA of the CDR3 is TGTGCCAGTAGTACCCAGGGACAATGGCACATTCAGTACTTC.

The chain is built from TRBV4-1 and TRBJ2-3; perhaps TRBD2 as D (6 bases). The length of the CDR3 is 16 residues. Deletions cut 0 bases from V and 0 bases from J, with 10 bases between. Germline V CDR1 and CDR2: MGHRA, YSYEKL. The CDR3 bases are TGCGCCAGCAGCCAAGAGCAGCGGGTGAGCACAGATACGCAGTATTTT. Translation: CASSQEQRVSTDTQYF.

This clone has only a few counts. The chain joins TRBV10-2 to TRBJ1-2; a weak D match, TRBD1 (6 bases). V lost 5 bases and J lost 4, with 11 bases in between. Germline V gives CDR1 WSHSY, CDR2 SAAADI. The CDR3 is 13 residues long. Written as DNA, the CDR3 is TGCGCCAGCAGTTCTGACAGGACCTATGGCTACACCTTC. It specifies CASSSDRTYGYTF.

V usage is TRBV2 and J usage is TRBJ1-2; tentatively, D is TRBD1 (6 bases). CDR1 is SNHLY and CDR2 is FYNNEI in the germline V gene. The CDR3 spans 13 residues. The germline V and J ends were trimmed by 4 bases and 5 bases, with 11 bases remaining between them. This chain's CDR3 is CASSVGGQYGYTF. The CDR3, as DNA: TGTGCCAGCAGTGTGGGGGGGCAGTATGGCTACACCTTC.

The chain couples TRBV2 to TRBJ2-3; no definite D call. The length of the CDR3 is 14 residues. The germline V gene encodes CDR1 SNHLY and CDR2 FYNNEI. V lost 7 bases and J 1 base, leaving 12 bases between the germline ends. The CDR3 region is CASTRYGGTDTQYF. As DNA, the CDR3 is TGTGCCAGCACCCGCTATGGGGGCACAGATACGCAGTATTTT.

The V and J genes are TRBV18 and TRBJ2-7; D ambiguous. Germline V gene lookup returns CDR1 KGHSH and CDR2 LQKENI. Trimming stripped 3 bases from V and 3 bases from J, with 15 bases between. CDR3 length: 15 amino acids. CDR3 in DNA: TGTGCCAGCTCACCCGTCCCCGTAGCAGGCTACGAGCAGTACTTC. It is translated as CASSPVPVAGYEQYF. The variable domain in full, completed from reference TRBV18 and TRBJ2-7, reads NAGVMQNPRHLVRRRGQEARLRCSPMKGHSHVYWYRQLPEEGLKFMVYLQKENIIDESGMPKERFSAEFPKEGPSILRIQQVVRGDSAAYFCASSPVPVAGYEQYFGPGTRLTVT.

This clone was recorded once. The chain combines TRBV11-2 with TRBJ2-5; TRBD2 agrees at 12 bases. The CDR3 totals 16 residues. Germline CDR1 is SGHAT and CDR2 is FQNNGV. The ends lost 5 bases at V and 1 base at J; junction bases unmatched: 5. CDR3 sequence (DNA): TGTGCCAGCAGCCCTAGGACTAGCGGGGCCCAAGAGACCCAGTACTTC. It encodes CASSPRTSGAQETQYF.